What follows is one TCR beta chain and its context. TCR analog templates of synthetic origin were spiked into each PCR. The protocol was immunoSEQ multiplex PCR, while the TCRdb copy is restricted to in-frame clones and leaves out a portion. Of about 45,000 clones listed, about 90% are singletons. Germline CDR1 reads MNHEY; CDR2 reads SVGAGI. CDR3 length: 15 amino acids. V lost 7 bases, J lost 1 base, and 10 bases stayed unmatched. Time point in this sample: peripheral blood 6 weeks after treatment start. The data originate from a study of PD-L1 blockade in urothelial cancer. Whole-study context: Most patients, twenty-five of 29, were males with bladder-origin cancer.

This sequence joins TRBV6-5 and TRBJ2-7, with TRBD1 matching 7 bases. This clonotype was sampled from a man between 65 and 85 years old with urothelial cancer. The source material was PBMCs, sampled around atezolizumab (anti-PD-L1) treatment. The CDR3 spells CASTDRPGQSYEQYF. CDR3 coding DNA: TGTGCCAGCACCGACCGACCGGGACAGTCCTACGAGCAGTACTTC.